A single sample gave rise to the 3 T cell receptor beta chains below, sequenced in a study of CD8+CD57+ T cells in acquired aplastic anemia (dated by TCRdb to 2017 to 2018). Sequencing took place on an Illumina HiSeq 2000. TCR beta VDJ combination and CDR3 sequence profiling used genomic DNA as the template. TCRdb handled the public reads itself, with Q25 trimming in fastp and clone calling in MiXCR, and kept productive beta chains. Each entry merges the rows of one CDR3 protein and shows their most common DNA and genes. Here the sample has approximately 200,000 distinct CDR3 sequences; around 59% occur a single time. Jointly, the top ten make up approximately 15% of the sample. The material sequenced was sorted CD4+, CD8+, or CD8+CD57+ T cells (not recorded which) from PBMCs. The receptors derive from a human donor in good health, serving as a control.

The count of this clonotype is one. CDR3 region: CASSASSGSSAKLFF. CDR3 in DNA: TGTGCCAGCAGTGCCTCGTCCGGTTCTTCTGCCAAACTGTTTTTT. The chain uses TRBV2 and TRBJ1-4; D not certain. The CDR3 sequence is 15 residues long. Trimming took 4 bases from V and 11 from J, leaving 20 bases between them. Looked up from germline, CDR1 is SNHLY and CDR2 is FYNNEI.

This clonotype came up many times. The CDR3 loop is CASSQLRAGTDTQYF. CDR3 sequence (DNA): TGCGCCAGCAGCCAATTAAGAGCCGGCACAGATACGCAGTATTTT. J is TRBJ2-3 and V is TRBV4-3; D remains unclear. This CDR3 comprises 15 residues. The V end lost 2 bases, the J end lost 1 base, and 10 bases lay between the germline ends. Germline V gene data show CDR1 as LGHNA and CDR2 as YSLEER.

The V and J genes are TRBV2 and TRBJ2-7; 10 nucleotides line up with TRBD2. This CDR3 comprises 14 residues. CDR1 SNHLY and CDR2 FYNNEI come from the germline V gene. The trim removed 1 base at V and 3 bases at J, leaving 0 bases unmatched. CDR3 DNA: TGTGCCAGCAGTGAAGAGCGGGGGGGCTACGAGCAGTACTTC. Amino acid sequence: CASSEERGGYEQYF.